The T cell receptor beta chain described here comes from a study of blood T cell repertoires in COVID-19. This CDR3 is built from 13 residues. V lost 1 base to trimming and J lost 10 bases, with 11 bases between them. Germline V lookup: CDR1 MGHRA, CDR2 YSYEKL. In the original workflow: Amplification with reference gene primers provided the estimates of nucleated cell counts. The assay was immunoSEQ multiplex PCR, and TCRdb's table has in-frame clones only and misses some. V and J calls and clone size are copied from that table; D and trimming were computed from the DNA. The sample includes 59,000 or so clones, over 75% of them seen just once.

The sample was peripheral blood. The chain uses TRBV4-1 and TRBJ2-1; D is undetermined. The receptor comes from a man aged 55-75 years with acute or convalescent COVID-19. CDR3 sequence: CASSQGEVREQFF. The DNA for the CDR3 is TGCGCCAGCAGCCAAGGTGAGGTGAGGGAGCAGTTCTTC.